The 7 T cell receptor beta chains presented below share a single source sample, sequenced in a study of T cells of healthy individuals. TCRdb re-called the 5' RACE reads through MiXCR, storing one row per CDR3 protein. The table records tens of thousands of distinct CDR3 sequences, approximately 14% of them present only once. The receptors come from a human donor in good health.

This clonotype was seen more than once but under ten times. The rearrangement links TRBV20-1 to TRBJ1-2; D might be TRBD1 (5 bases). CDR3 length: 16 amino acids. Trimming pared 6 bases from V and 4 bases from J, leaving 24 bases between. CDR1 DFQATT and CDR2 SNEGSKA come from the germline V gene (reference sequence). The CDR3 DNA sequence: TGCAGTGCCCCGGCAAAGACAGCTCCTCTTTCCTATGGCTACACCTTC. Translation: CSAPAKTAPLSYGYTF.

The V call is TRBV5-1, the J call TRBJ1-1, with D possibly matching TRBD1 (5 bases). Between the trimmed V and J ends, which lost 5 bases and 1 base, there was a span of 12 bases. The CDR3 loop spans 14 amino acids. The germline V gene encodes CDR1 SGHRS and CDR2 YFSETQ. DNA of the CDR3: TGCGCCAGCAGGGAGAAGACAGAGAACACTGAAGCTTTCTTT. Amino acid sequence: CASREKTENTEAFF.

This clonotype has a count of ten or more. The gene calls are TRBV29-1 and TRBJ1-5; D possibly corresponds to TRBD1 (5 bases). The CDR3 contains 13 residues. Germline V gene sequence: CDR1 SQVTM, CDR2 ANQGSEA. V was pared by 3 bases and J by 0 bases, with 6 bases between. The CDR3 DNA follows: TGCAGCGTTGACAGGGTTAGCAATCAGCCCCAGCATTTT. This codes for CSVDRVSNQPQHF.

This clonotype was found a few times. The V gene is TRBV19, the J gene TRBJ1-1, with D perhaps TRBD1 (6 bases). Germline V gene sequence: CDR1 LNHDA, CDR2 SQIVND (reference sequence). This CDR3 has 15 residues. V shed 3 bases and J shed 4 bases, with 15 bases lying between them. The CDR3 DNA sequence: TGTGCCAGTAGTATGGGGGGCAATGCCCTCACTGAAGCTTTCTTT. Its protein product is CASSMGGNALTEAFF.

The sample holds many counts of this clonotype. This chain uses TRBV7-6 with TRBJ1-1; 10 bases are a match to TRBD1. The CDR3 loop spans 15 amino acids. Trimming took 4 bases from V and 4 from J; bases not matched to a gene: 6. In germline, CDR1 is SGHVS, CDR2 FNYEAQ. The DNA of the CDR3 is TGTGCCAGCAGCTGGCCGGGACAGGGGAGCACTGAAGCTTTCTTT. This gives the protein CASSWPGQGSTEAFF.

In its sample, this clonotype was seen many times. This rearrangement joins TRBV7-7 to TRBJ2-5; 8 bases match TRBD2. The V segment lost 0 bases and the J segment 2 bases; nucleotides outside the gene matches: 5. This CDR3 is built from 16 residues. Germline V gives CDR1 SSHAT, CDR2 FNYEAQ (reference sequence). CDR3 in DNA: TGTGCCAGCAGCTTAGCGCAGGCGGGGGGACAAGAGACCCAGTACTTC. Its protein product is CASSLAQAGGQETQYF.

The sample holds a few counts of this clonotype. The chain employs TRBV5-6 and TRBJ2-7; D may be TRBD1 (5 bases). Deletions cut 0 bases from V and 7 bases from J, with 14 bases between. This CDR3 has 14 residues. Germline V lookup: CDR1 SGHDT, CDR2 YYEEEE. The CDR3 coding sequence is TGTGCCAGCAGCTTGGGGGGCCCACTGGGGGAGCAGTACTTC. Its protein product is CASSLGGPLGEQYF.